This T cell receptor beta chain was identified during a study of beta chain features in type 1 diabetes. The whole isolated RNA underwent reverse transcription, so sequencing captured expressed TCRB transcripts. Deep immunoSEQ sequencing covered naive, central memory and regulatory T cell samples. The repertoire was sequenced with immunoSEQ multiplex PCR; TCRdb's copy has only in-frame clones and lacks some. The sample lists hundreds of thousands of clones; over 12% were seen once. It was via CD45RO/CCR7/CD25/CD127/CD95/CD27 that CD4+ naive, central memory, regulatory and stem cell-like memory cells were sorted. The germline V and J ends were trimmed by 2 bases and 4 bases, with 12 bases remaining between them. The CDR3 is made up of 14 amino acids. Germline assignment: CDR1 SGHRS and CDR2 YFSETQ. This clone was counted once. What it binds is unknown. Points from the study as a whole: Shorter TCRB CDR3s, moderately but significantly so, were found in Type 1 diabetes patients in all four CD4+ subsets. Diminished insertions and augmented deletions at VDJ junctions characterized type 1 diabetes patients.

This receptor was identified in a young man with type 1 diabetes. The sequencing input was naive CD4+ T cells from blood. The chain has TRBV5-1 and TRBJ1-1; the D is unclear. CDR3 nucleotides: TGCGCCAGCAGCTTCGCGGCCGACGTCACTGAAGCTTTCTTT. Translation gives CASSFAADVTEAFF.